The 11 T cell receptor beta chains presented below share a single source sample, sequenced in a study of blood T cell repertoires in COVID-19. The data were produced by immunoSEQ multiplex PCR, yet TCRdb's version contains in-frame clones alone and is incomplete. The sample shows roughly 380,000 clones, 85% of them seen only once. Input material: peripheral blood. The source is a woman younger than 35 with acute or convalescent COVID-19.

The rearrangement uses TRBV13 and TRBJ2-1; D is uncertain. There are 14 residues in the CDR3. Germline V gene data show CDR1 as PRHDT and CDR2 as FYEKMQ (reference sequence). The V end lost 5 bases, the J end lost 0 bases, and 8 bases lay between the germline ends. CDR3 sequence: CASSPPSSYNEQFF. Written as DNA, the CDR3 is TGTGCCAGCAGCCCCCCCAGCTCCTACAATGAGCAGTTCTTC. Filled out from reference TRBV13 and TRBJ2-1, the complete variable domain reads AAGVIQSPRHLIKEKRETATLKCYPIPRHDTVYWYQQGPGQDPQFLISFYEKMQSDKGSIPDRFSAQQFSDYHSELNMSSLELGDSALYFCASSPPSSYNEQFFGPGTRLTVL.

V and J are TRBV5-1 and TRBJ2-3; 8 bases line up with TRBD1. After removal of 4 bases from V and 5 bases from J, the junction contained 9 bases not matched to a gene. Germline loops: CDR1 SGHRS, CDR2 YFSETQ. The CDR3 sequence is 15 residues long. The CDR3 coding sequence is TGCGCCAGCAGCACAGGACAGGGTAATAGAGATACGCAGTATTTT. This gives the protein CASSTGQGNRDTQYF.

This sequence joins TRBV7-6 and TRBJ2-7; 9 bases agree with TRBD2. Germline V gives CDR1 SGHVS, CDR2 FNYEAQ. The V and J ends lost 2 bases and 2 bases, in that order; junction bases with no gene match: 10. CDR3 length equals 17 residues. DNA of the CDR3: TGTGCCAGCAGCTTAAGGCCTAGCGGGGAGGACGCCTACGAGCAGTACTTC. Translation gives CASSLRPSGEDAYEQYF.

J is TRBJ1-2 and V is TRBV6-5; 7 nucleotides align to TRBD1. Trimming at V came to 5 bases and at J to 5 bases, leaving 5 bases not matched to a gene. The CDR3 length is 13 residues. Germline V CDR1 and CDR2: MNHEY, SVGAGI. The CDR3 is CASSNDREYGYTF. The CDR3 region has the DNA TGTGCCAGCAGTAACGACAGGGAGTATGGCTACACCTTC.

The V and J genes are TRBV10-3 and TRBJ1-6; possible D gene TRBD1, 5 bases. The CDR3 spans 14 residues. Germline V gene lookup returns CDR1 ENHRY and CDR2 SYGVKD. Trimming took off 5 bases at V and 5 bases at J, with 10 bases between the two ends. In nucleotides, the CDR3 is TGTGCCATCAGTAAGACAGAAGATAATTCACCCCTCCACTTT. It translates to CAISKTEDNSPLHF.

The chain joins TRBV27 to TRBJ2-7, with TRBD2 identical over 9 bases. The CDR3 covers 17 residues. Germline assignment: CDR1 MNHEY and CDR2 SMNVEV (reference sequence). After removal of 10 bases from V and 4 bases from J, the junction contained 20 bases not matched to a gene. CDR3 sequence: CATAPMGVTSGSYEQYF. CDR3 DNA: TGTGCCACCGCCCCCATGGGAGTTACTAGCGGGTCTTACGAGCAGTACTTC.

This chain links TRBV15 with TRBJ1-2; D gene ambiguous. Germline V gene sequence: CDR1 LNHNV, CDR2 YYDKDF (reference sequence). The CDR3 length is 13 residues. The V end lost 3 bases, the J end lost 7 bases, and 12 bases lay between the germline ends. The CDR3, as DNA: TGTGCCACCAGCAGGCCGATTGGAGGTGGCTACACCTTC. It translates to CATSRPIGGGYTF.

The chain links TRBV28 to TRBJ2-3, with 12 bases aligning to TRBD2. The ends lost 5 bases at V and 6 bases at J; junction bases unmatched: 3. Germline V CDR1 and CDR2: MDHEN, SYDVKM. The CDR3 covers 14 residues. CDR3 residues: CASSTTSGSDTQYF. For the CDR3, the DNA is TGTGCCAGCAGTACGACTAGCGGGAGTGATACGCAGTATTTT.

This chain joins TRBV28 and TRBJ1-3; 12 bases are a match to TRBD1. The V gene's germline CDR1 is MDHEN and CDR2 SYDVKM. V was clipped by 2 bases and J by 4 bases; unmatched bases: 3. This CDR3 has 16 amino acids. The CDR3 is CASSLRDRGRGNTIYF. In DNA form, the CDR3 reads TGTGCCAGCAGTTTACGGGACAGGGGGCGCGGAAACACCATATATTTT.

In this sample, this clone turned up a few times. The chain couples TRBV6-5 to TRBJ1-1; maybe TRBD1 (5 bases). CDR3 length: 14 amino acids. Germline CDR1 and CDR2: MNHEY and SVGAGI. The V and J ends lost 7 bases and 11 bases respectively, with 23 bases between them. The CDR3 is CASTYLGPTPRAFF. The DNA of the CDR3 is TGTGCCAGCACCTATCTGGGGCCCACTCCTCGTGCTTTCTTT.

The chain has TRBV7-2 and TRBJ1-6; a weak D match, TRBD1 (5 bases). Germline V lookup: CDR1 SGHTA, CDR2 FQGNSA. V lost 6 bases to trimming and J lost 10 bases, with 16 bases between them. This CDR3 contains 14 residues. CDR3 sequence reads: CASRPVGGNSPLHF. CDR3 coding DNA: TGTGCCAGCAGACCCGTCGGGGGTAACTCACCCCTCCACTTT.